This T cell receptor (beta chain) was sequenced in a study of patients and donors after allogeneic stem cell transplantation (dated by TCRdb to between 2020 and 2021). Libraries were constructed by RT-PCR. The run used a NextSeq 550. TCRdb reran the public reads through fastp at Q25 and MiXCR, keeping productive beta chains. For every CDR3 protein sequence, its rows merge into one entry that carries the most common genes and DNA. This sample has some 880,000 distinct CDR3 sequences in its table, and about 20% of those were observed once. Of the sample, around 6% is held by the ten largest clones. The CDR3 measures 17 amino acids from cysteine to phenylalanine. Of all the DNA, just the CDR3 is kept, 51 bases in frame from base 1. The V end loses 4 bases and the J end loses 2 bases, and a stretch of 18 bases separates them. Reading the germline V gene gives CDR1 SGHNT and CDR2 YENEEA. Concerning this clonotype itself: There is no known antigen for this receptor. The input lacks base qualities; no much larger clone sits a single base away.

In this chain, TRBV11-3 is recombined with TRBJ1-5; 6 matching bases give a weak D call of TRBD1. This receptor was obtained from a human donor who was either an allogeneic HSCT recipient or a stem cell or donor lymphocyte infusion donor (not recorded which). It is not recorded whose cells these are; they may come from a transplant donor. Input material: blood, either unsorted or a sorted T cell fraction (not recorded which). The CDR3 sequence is CASSCGGDRRRNQPQHF. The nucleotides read TGTGCCAGCAGCTGCGGGGGCGACAGGAGGCGCAATCAGCCCCAGCATTTT.